This T cell receptor (beta chain) was recovered during a study of spatial heterogeneity in lung cancer. Germline-derived CDR1 and CDR2 are SGHTA and FQGNSA. V was shortened by 5 bases and J by 3 bases, with 17 bases between the two germline ends. The CDR3 covers 15 residues. The table lists this clonotype with many counts. As yet, its antigen is unknown. Found in a library prepared for alpha chains, this beta chain is an off-target read, and its abundance has little meaning. Study-wide points: It was found that expanded intratumoral alpha and beta TCR counts tracked tumor mutation counts.

TCRdb analysed the 5' RACE reads with MiXCR anew, one entry per CDR3 protein. The profile shows 17,000 or so distinct CDR3 sequences, 6.2% of them singletons. The time point is: sample taken at primary tumor resection. The material sequenced was lung tumor tissue, taken at surgery. The V and J genes are TRBV7-2 and TRBJ2-7; the D is unclear. The TCR originated in a male donor with early-stage non-small cell lung cancer. Here the CDR3 reads CASSAGPQENYEQYF. The CDR3 DNA reads TGTGCCAGCAGCGCCGGCCCTCAGGAAAACTACGAGCAGTACTTC.